A selection of T cell receptor beta chains follows, all from one sample in a study of CD8 T cells in Susac syndrome. TCRdb analysed the immunoSEQ multiplex PCR reads with MiXCR anew, one entry per CDR3 protein. The repertoire holds tens of thousands of distinct CDR3 sequences, with just under 95% as singletons. The specimen was CD4+ T cells from PBMCs. The source is a human donor with Susac syndrome. Both conserved end residues are part of each CDR3.

v_gene: TRBV7-3
CDR3aa: CASSFGTGFTEAFF

v_gene: TRBV7-2
CDR3aa: CASSYSRVTETQYF

v_gene: TRBV28
CDR3aa: CALGQGSTDTQYF

v_gene: TRBV20-1
CDR3aa: CSAEQGLDQPQHF

v_gene: TRBV7-2
CDR3aa: CASSLSSGGAPNEQFF

v_gene: TRBV29-1
CDR3aa: CSVEDEGHLNYGYTF

v_gene: TRBV7-8
CDR3aa: CASSLDRLAGVEQYF

v_gene: TRBV30
CDR3aa: CAWREGWTEAFF

v_gene: TRBV7-9
CDR3aa: CASSLAWGSMNTGELFF

v_gene: TRBV5-1
CDR3aa: CASSLVGPTDEQYF

v_gene: TRBV30
CDR3aa: CAWSVDQKQPQHF

v_gene: TRBV15
CDR3aa: CATSRAGGLGYEQYF

v_gene: TRBV6-8
CDR3aa: CASSYLGHLSSYNEQFF

v_gene: TRBV19
CDR3aa: CASHRATEAFF

v_gene: TRBV29-1
CDR3aa: CSVGQGYGYTF

v_gene: TRBV15
CDR3aa: CATKPGTGHTDTQYF

v_gene: TRBV19
CDR3aa: CASSIIRGGAQETQYF

v_gene: TRBV6-1
CDR3aa: CASSRPTGGGSPLHF

v_gene: TRBV2
CDR3aa: CASSALRGGLNEQFF

v_gene: TRBV20-1
CDR3aa: CSADRYTEAFF

v_gene: TRBV7-9
CDR3aa: CASSRDWGAFF

v_gene: TRBV30
CDR3aa: CAWSALTSTGELFF

v_gene: TRBV28
CDR3aa: CASIPPTGIGYTF

v_gene: TRBV12-3/TRBV12-4
CDR3aa: CASNLEGVRYEQYF

v_gene: TRBV7-9
CDR3aa: CASSVPGQEDTF

v_gene: TRBV7-2
CDR3aa: CASSGYSGGEDTQYF

v_gene: TRBV20-1
CDR3aa: CSAGSVAKNIQYF

v_gene: TRBV13
CDR3aa: CASSVNQGSGETQYF

v_gene: TRBV10-3
CDR3aa: CAISDSGQGGETQYF

v_gene: TRBV20-1
CDR3aa: CSARGILDSNEQFF

v_gene: TRBV20-1
CDR3aa: CSYRGQETQYF

v_gene: TRBV7-2
CDR3aa: CASSSPGAGAKNIQYF

v_gene: TRBV20-1
CDR3aa: CSVPTRYYGYTF

v_gene: TRBV9
CDR3aa: CASASGTSENYEQYF

v_gene: TRBV20-1
CDR3aa: CSAISRGTLYNEQFF

v_gene: TRBV20-1
CDR3aa: CSASRVGNQPQHF

v_gene: TRBV19
CDR3aa: CASSITHGTIRTYEQYF

v_gene: TRBV20-1
CDR3aa: CSARTGLAEQDTQYF

v_gene: TRBV5-1
CDR3aa: CASSSGYEAFF

v_gene: TRBV20-1
CDR3aa: CSAREGQGAQQPQHF

v_gene: TRBV4-1
CDR3aa: CASSHDTSSYEQYF

v_gene: TRBV15
CDR3aa: CATSSGTGSYNEQFF

v_gene: TRBV5-1
CDR3aa: CASSAEWNSPLHF

v_gene: TRBV11-2
CDR3aa: CASSTGGDREKDF

v_gene: TRBV7-2
CDR3aa: CASSSGTYSYEQYF

v_gene: TRBV9
CDR3aa: CASSGTDGYGYTF

v_gene: TRBV7-8
CDR3aa: CASSPQYGPEDTQYF

v_gene: TRBV12-3/TRBV12-4
CDR3aa: CASRTGNTEAFF

v_gene: TRBV11-2
CDR3aa: CASSLGAGNYNEQFF

v_gene: TRBV20-1
CDR3aa: CSAPWTLGGYTF

v_gene: TRBV11-2
CDR3aa: CASSLDREETQYF

v_gene: TRBV30
CDR3aa: CAWSGGQGVNEQYF

v_gene: TRBV7-9
CDR3aa: CASSAISRGYGYTF

v_gene: TRBV6-5
CDR3aa: CASSLNGGGTEAFF